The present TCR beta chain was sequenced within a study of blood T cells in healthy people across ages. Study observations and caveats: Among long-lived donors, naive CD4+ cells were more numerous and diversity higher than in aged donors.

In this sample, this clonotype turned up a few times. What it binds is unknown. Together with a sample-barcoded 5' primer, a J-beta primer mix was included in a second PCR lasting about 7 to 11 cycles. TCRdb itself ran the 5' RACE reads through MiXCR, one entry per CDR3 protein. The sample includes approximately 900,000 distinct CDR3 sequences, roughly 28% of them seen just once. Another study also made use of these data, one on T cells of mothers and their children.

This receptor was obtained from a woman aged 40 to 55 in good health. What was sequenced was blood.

The CDR3 sequence: CAIRNGQGGEKLFF. The CDR3 coding sequence is TGTGCCATCAGAAACGGACAGGGGGGCGAAAAACTGTTTTTT. The chain has TRBV10-3 and TRBJ1-4, with 10 positions matching TRBD1. The CDR3 totals 14 residues. V trimming: 6 bases; J trimming: 8 bases; junction bases outside the gene matches: 6. Per germline, CDR1 ENHRY and CDR2 SYGVKD.